This T cell receptor beta chain was found in a study of blood T cell repertoires in COVID-19. Study-wide background: Researchers got acute and convalescent COVID-19 samples from the United States, Italy and Spain. T cells, B-cell-depleted T cells, or PBMCs provided the cDNA or gDNA that served as material.

Germline loops: CDR1 KGHSH, CDR2 LQKENI. This CDR3 spans 14 amino acids. V gave up 2 bases and J gave up 1 base, with 8 bases separating them. TCRdb's table, derived via immunoSEQ multiplex PCR, lists solely in-frame clones and lacks some. The profile shows roughly 260,000 clones, roughly four fifths of them singletons. This TCR came from a woman aged 40 to 50 who had been exposed to COVID-19. The source material was PBMCs or T cells enriched from blood (not recorded which). This chain joins TRBV18 and TRBJ1-1; TRBD1 might be the D (6 bases). The CDR3: CASSPEDRNTEAFF. CDR3 nucleotides: TGTGCCAGCTCACCAGAGGACAGGAACACTGAAGCTTTCTTT.